The rows below give T cell receptor beta chains drawn from one sample of a study of Ad26.COV2.S vaccination and SARS-CoV-2 variants. Sequencing was performed with immunoSEQ multiplex PCR; in TCRdb, only in-frame clones are kept and a portion is missing. The sample yields around 420,000 clones, 88% seen once. The starting material was peripheral blood, obtained in a trial of Ad26.COV2.S vaccine versus placebo. These TCRs come from a person between 18 and 65 years old who received the Ad26.COV2.S COVID-19 vaccine or a placebo. The CDR3 runs from the conserved cysteine through the conserved F or W. The order of the fields is CDR3 DNA, CDR3 protein, D gene, V gene, clone size, J gene. The D gene is left open where the match is weak. Size tells how often a clone was seen (once, few, many) or the class of an expanded clone, and some rows leave it out.

cdr3_nt: TGTGCCAGCAGCCAAGAGTGGGGCCGGAGAAATGAAAAACTGTTTTTT
cdr3_aa: CASSQEWGRRNEKLFF
d_call: -
v_call: TRBV3-1/TRBV3-2
clone_size: once
j_call: TRBJ1-4

cdr3_nt: TGCGCCAGCAGCTCCACAGGGATTCAAAGAACGGCCCAGTACTTC
cdr3_aa: CASSSTGIQRTAQYF
d_call: -
v_call: TRBV5-1
clone_size: -
j_call: TRBJ2-5

cdr3_nt: TGTGCCAGCAGCCTTAGCGGGAGCTCCTACGAGCAGTACTTC
cdr3_aa: CASSLSGSSYEQYF
d_call: TRBD2
v_call: TRBV7-3
clone_size: -
j_call: TRBJ2-7

cdr3_nt: TGTGCCAGCAGGCGACAGGTCCAAGAGACCCAGTACTTC
cdr3_aa: CASRRQVQETQYF
d_call: -
v_call: TRBV6-5
clone_size: -
j_call: TRBJ2-5

cdr3_nt: TGCAGCGTTCTGACAGGGCACGAGCAGTACTTC
cdr3_aa: CSVLTGHEQYF
d_call: TRBD1
v_call: TRBV29-1
clone_size: -
j_call: TRBJ2-7

cdr3_nt: TGCGCCAGCAGCCATCTCGGACAGGGCTACGAGCAGTACTTC
cdr3_aa: CASSHLGQGYEQYF
d_call: TRBD1
v_call: TRBV4-3
clone_size: -
j_call: TRBJ2-7

cdr3_nt: TGTGCCAGCAGCTCGACCGGGACTAGCGGATTCACAGATACGCAGTATTTT
cdr3_aa: CASSSTGTSGFTDTQYF
d_call: TRBD2
v_call: TRBV7-2
clone_size: few
j_call: TRBJ2-3

cdr3_nt: TGCGCCAGCAGCTTGGAGGCAGGGGTGAACACTGAAGCTTTCTTT
cdr3_aa: CASSLEAGVNTEAFF
d_call: -
v_call: TRBV5-1
clone_size: -
j_call: TRBJ1-1

cdr3_nt: TGCGCCAGCAGTGCAGGGGGCTGGTACGAGCAGTACTTC
cdr3_aa: CASSAGGWYEQYF
d_call: TRBD1
v_call: TRBV10-1
clone_size: few
j_call: TRBJ2-7

cdr3_nt: TGTGCCAGCAGCCCACCCGCAGCCTCGAACACCGGGGAGCTGTTTTTT
cdr3_aa: CASSPPAASNTGELFF
d_call: -
v_call: TRBV7-2
clone_size: once
j_call: TRBJ2-2

cdr3_nt: TGTGCCAGCTCACCACCGAGCTCTGCCAGAGATACGCAGTATTTT
cdr3_aa: CASSPPSSARDTQYF
d_call: -
v_call: TRBV18
clone_size: -
j_call: TRBJ2-3

cdr3_nt: TGTGCCAGCTCACTACAAGATACGCAGTATTTT
cdr3_aa: CASSLQDTQYF
d_call: -
v_call: TRBV18
clone_size: -
j_call: TRBJ2-3

cdr3_nt: TGTGCCAGCAGTGGGGTGACAGGGGGTACCAGTGAAAAACTGTTTTTT
cdr3_aa: CASSGVTGGTSEKLFF
d_call: TRBD1
v_call: TRBV2
clone_size: once
j_call: TRBJ1-4

cdr3_nt: TGTGCCAGCAGCCGCGAGGGCAATGAGCAGTTCTTC
cdr3_aa: CASSREGNEQFF
d_call: -
v_call: TRBV5-6
clone_size: -
j_call: TRBJ2-1

cdr3_nt: TGTGCCAGCTCTCCTGGACTAGCGGGCGCCCATGATACGCAGTATTTT
cdr3_aa: CASSPGLAGAHDTQYF
d_call: TRBD2
v_call: TRBV18
clone_size: -
j_call: TRBJ2-3

cdr3_nt: TGTGCCAGCATCACCGGACAGGGAGGTGCCCAGCATTTT
cdr3_aa: CASITGQGGAQHF
d_call: TRBD1
v_call: TRBV12-3/TRBV12-4
clone_size: -
j_call: TRBJ1-5

cdr3_nt: TGTGCCAGCAGCTTGCCTGCTTCCTGGACTGAAGCTTTCTTT
cdr3_aa: CASSLPASWTEAFF
d_call: -
v_call: TRBV6-2/TRBV6-3
clone_size: -
j_call: TRBJ1-1

cdr3_nt: TGTGCCAGCAGCTTGGCAGGGTCCCGCTACAATGAGCAGTTCTTC
cdr3_aa: CASSLAGSRYNEQFF
d_call: -
v_call: TRBV5-4
clone_size: once
j_call: TRBJ2-1

cdr3_nt: TGTGCCAGCAGTACCCGTCGACAGGGGGTGGACTATGGCTACACCTTC
cdr3_aa: CASSTRRQGVDYGYTF
d_call: TRBD1
v_call: TRBV2
clone_size: -
j_call: TRBJ1-2

cdr3_nt: TGTGCCGGAGGACCCACGGTGCACACCATATATTTT
cdr3_aa: CAGGPTVHTIYF
d_call: -
v_call: TRBV6-5
clone_size: -
j_call: TRBJ1-3

cdr3_nt: TGCGCCAGCAGCCCGGACAGCCTTGTTTCCTACGAGCAGTACTTC
cdr3_aa: CASSPDSLVSYEQYF
d_call: -
v_call: TRBV5-1
clone_size: -
j_call: TRBJ2-7

cdr3_nt: TGTGCCAGCAGCTTAGCTGTTAGCGGGACAAACAATGAGCAGTTCTTC
cdr3_aa: CASSLAVSGTNNEQFF
d_call: TRBD2
v_call: TRBV7-9
clone_size: -
j_call: TRBJ2-1

cdr3_nt: TGTGCCAGCAGCTCCCTAGCGGGGAGCGACAATGAGCAGTTCTTC
cdr3_aa: CASSSLAGSDNEQFF
d_call: TRBD2
v_call: TRBV7-6
clone_size: -
j_call: TRBJ2-1

cdr3_nt: TGTGCCAGCAGCTACGGCGGGACAAAGGTCGAGCAGTACTTC
cdr3_aa: CASSYGGTKVEQYF
d_call: -
v_call: TRBV7-9
clone_size: -
j_call: TRBJ2-7

cdr3_nt: TGCGCCAGCAGCCAAGTCTCTGGCGGCCTGCTTAACTATGGCTACACCTTC
cdr3_aa: CASSQVSGGLLNYGYTF
d_call: -
v_call: TRBV4-3
clone_size: many
j_call: TRBJ1-2

cdr3_nt: TGCGCCAGCAGCTTGGCCGGGACTAGCGGGGGGACTGCTAGCACAGATACGCAGTATTTT
cdr3_aa: CASSLAGTSGGTASTDTQYF
d_call: TRBD2
v_call: TRBV5-1
clone_size: -
j_call: TRBJ2-3

cdr3_nt: TGTGCCACCAATAGTTTCGCAGATACGCAGTATTTT
cdr3_aa: CATNSFADTQYF
d_call: -
v_call: TRBV6-9
clone_size: once
j_call: TRBJ2-3

cdr3_nt: TGTGCCAGCACCGTCGGGGGGGCCTCCTACAATGAGCAGTTCTTC
cdr3_aa: CASTVGGASYNEQFF
d_call: TRBD2
v_call: TRBV7-2
clone_size: -
j_call: TRBJ2-1

cdr3_nt: TGTGCCAGCAGCCAACCCCGGGAGGACGAGCAGTACTTC
cdr3_aa: CASSQPREDEQYF
d_call: TRBD2
v_call: TRBV3-1/TRBV3-2
clone_size: -
j_call: TRBJ2-7

cdr3_nt: TGCGCCAGCAACTTGGGGAGGGCGTCGGAGACCCAGTACTTC
cdr3_aa: CASNLGRASETQYF
d_call: TRBD2
v_call: TRBV5-1
clone_size: -
j_call: TRBJ2-5

cdr3_nt: TGCGCCAGCAGCTTGGAGGTGAACACTGAAGCTTTCTTT
cdr3_aa: CASSLEVNTEAFF
d_call: -
v_call: TRBV5-1
clone_size: -
j_call: TRBJ1-1

cdr3_nt: TGTGCCTGGAGTTACGGACAGGGAGGCAATCAGCCCCAGCATTTT
cdr3_aa: CAWSYGQGGNQPQHF
d_call: TRBD1
v_call: TRBV30
clone_size: -
j_call: TRBJ1-5

cdr3_nt: TGTGCCAGCAGCTTAGACAGAGGTCGGGCACCCCTCCACTTT
cdr3_aa: CASSLDRGRAPLHF
d_call: -
v_call: TRBV7-2
clone_size: once
j_call: TRBJ1-6

cdr3_nt: TGTGCCAGCACTAGACACCAATGCAGGAATCAGCCCCAGCATTTT
cdr3_aa: CASTRHQCRNQPQHF
d_call: -
v_call: TRBV6-4
clone_size: -
j_call: TRBJ1-5

cdr3_nt: TGTGCCAGCAGTGAGTGGCTCCTGGACAGGGATTATGGCTACACCTTC
cdr3_aa: CASSEWLLDRDYGYTF
d_call: TRBD1
v_call: TRBV2
clone_size: -
j_call: TRBJ1-2

cdr3_nt: TGTGCCAGCAGCACACACAGGGACGCCGAGACGGGCAATCAGCCCCAGCATTTT
cdr3_aa: CASSTHRDAETGNQPQHF
d_call: -
v_call: TRBV7-8
clone_size: -
j_call: TRBJ1-5

cdr3_nt: TGTGCCAGCAGCGAGCGAAATAGCGGAAACTCCTACGAGCAGTACTTC
cdr3_aa: CASSERNSGNSYEQYF
d_call: -
v_call: TRBV3-1/TRBV3-2
clone_size: -
j_call: TRBJ2-7